The 6 T cell receptor beta chains in this list originate from one sample, sequenced in a study of control samples from healthy donors and cancer patients. Profiled with immunoSEQ multiplex PCR; TCRdb holds only in-frame clones, not every one. The table lists about 130,000 clones, around 94% of them singletons. The sequenced sample consisted of PBMCs. Receptors originate from a man in his sixties with colorectal cancer.

The chain recombines TRBV6-5 with TRBJ2-3; 9 positions match TRBD2. Germline V gene lookup returns CDR1 MNHEY and CDR2 SVGAGI. The CDR3 is 16 residues long. Unmatched junction bases numbered 8, after V lost 1 base and J lost 6 bases. CDR3 in amino acids: CASSYWGSGGIDTQYF. CDR3 bases: TGTGCCAGCAGTTACTGGGGTAGCGGGGGAATTGATACGCAGTATTTT.

The genes are TRBV27 and TRBJ1-2; 8 bases are a match to TRBD1. The CDR3 is 15 residues long. V lost 9 bases and J lost 4; bases outside the gene matches: 13. CDR1 is MNHEY, CDR2 SMNVEV, per germline (reference sequence). The CDR3 coding sequence is TGTGCCAGTCGGGAGCGGCAGGGGGCGATCTATGGCTACACCTTC. It codes for CASRERQGAIYGYTF.

The chain recombines TRBV5-6 with TRBJ1-4; D is unresolved. Germline V gene lookup returns CDR1 SGHDT and CDR2 YYEEEE. The CDR3 has 14 amino acids. V lost 2 bases and J lost 3, with 8 bases in between. CDR3 loop: CASSFATANEKLFF. DNA of the CDR3: TGTGCCAGCAGCTTCGCGACGGCTAATGAAAAACTGTTTTTT. Full variable domain (rest looked up from reference TRBV5-6 and TRBJ1-4): DAGVTQSPTHLIKTRGQQVTLRCSPKSGHDTVSWYQQALGQGPQFIFQYYEEEERQRGNFPDRFSGHQFPNYSSELNVNALLLGDSALYLCASSFATANEKLFFGSGTQLSVL.

The V call is TRBV2, the J call TRBJ2-7; weak D call: TRBD1 (6 bases). The V end lost 7 bases, the J end lost 2 bases, and 12 bases lay between the germline ends. The CDR3 runs 13 residues. Germline V gene lookup returns CDR1 SNHLY and CDR2 FYNNEI. CDR3 sequence: CASTGQKTYEQYF. Here the CDR3 DNA reads TGTGCCAGCACAGGACAGAAGACCTACGAGCAGTACTTC.

This chain links TRBV5-1 with TRBJ1-1, with D possibly being TRBD1 (5 bases). The CDR3 covers 14 residues. Germline V gene lookup returns CDR1 SGHRS and CDR2 YFSETQ. Trimming cost V 0 bases and J 5 bases, with 11 bases left between them. In DNA, the CDR3 is TGCGCCAGCAGCTTGGAAACTGAGGGGACTGAAGCTTTCTTT. Translation: CASSLETEGTEAFF.

V and J are TRBV11-2 and TRBJ2-7; TRBD2 matches at 7 bases. Germline CDR1 reads SGHAT; CDR2 reads FQNNGV. This CDR3 region has 16 residues. J lost 5 bases, V lost 3 bases, and 13 bases had no gene match. CDR3: CASSLGGTAFMDEQYF. CDR3 DNA sequence: TGTGCCAGCAGCTTGGGAGGGACTGCCTTTATGGACGAGCAGTACTTC.